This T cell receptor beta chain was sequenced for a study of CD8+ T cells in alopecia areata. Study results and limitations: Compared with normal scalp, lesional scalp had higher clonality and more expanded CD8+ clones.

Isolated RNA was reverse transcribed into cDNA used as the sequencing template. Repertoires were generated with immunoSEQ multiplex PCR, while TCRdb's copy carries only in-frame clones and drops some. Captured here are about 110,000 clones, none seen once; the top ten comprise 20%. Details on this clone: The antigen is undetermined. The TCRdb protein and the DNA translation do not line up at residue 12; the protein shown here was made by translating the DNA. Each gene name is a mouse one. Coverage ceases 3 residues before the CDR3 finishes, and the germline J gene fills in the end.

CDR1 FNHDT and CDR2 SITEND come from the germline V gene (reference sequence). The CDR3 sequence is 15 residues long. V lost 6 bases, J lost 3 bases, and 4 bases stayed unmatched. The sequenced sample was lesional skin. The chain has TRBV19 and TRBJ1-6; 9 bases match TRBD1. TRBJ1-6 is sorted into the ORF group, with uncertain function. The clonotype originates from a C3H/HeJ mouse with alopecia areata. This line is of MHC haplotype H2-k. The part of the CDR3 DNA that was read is TGTGCCAGCACCACAGGGGGCGGCTATAATTCGCCC. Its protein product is CASTTGGGYNSP. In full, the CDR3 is CASTTGGGYNSPLYF.